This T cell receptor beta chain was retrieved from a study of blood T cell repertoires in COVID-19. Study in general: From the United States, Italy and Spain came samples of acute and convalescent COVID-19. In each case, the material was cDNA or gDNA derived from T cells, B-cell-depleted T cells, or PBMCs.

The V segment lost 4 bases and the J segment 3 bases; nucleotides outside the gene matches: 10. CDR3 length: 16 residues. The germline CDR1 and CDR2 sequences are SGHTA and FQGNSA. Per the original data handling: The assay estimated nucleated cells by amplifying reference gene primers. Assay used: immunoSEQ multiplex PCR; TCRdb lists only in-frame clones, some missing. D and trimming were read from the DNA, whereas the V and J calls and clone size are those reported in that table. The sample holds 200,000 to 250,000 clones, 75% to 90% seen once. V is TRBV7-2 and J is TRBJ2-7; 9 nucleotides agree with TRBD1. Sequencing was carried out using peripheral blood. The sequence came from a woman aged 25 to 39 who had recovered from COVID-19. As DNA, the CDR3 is TGTGCCAGCAGCTCCCACCCCGGGACAGGGTACTACGAGCAGTACTTC. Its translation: CASSSHPGTGYYEQYF.